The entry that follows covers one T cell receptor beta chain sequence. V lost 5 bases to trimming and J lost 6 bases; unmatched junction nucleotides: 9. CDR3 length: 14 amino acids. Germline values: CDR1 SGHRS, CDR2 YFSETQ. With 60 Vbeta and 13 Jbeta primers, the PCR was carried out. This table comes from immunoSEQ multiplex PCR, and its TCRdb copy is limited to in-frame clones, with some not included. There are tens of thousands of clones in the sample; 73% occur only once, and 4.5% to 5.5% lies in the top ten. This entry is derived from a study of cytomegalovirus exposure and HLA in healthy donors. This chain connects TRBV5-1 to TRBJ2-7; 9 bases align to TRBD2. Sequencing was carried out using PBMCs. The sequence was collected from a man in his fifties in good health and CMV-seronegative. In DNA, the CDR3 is TGCGCCAGCAGTGTGGCGCGGGGGGGCCTCGAGCAGTACTTC. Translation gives CASSVARGGLEQYF.